The source of this T cell receptor (beta chain) is a study of identical twins. Study findings and constraints: Alpha sequences out of frame and shared by twins had excess low generation probability. A partial confounding effect on zero-insertion analyses could come from invariant MAIT and iNKT cells. While abundant cord blood beta clonotypes carried fewer insertions, memory repertoires showed no such pattern.

A universal primer binding site was introduced by template switching. The final cDNA contained unique molecular identifiers. TCRdb re-analysed the 5' RACE reads in MiXCR, keeping a single row per CDR3 protein. The data show 1.5 million or so distinct CDR3 sequences, about 31% seen once. This CDR3 contains 17 residues. The V segment lost 3 bases and the J segment 10 bases; nucleotides outside the gene matches: 14. CDR1 is DFQATT, CDR2 SNEGSKA, per germline (reference sequence). Note on this clonotype: Its antigen is not identified.

The rearrangement joins TRBV20-1 to TRBJ2-1; TRBD2 matches at 14 bases. This TCR came from a newborn girl in good health. The sequenced material came from cord blood. CDR3 nucleotide sequence: TGCAGTGCTAGTAACCCCCGACGACTAGCGGGAGGGGACGAGCAGTTCTTC. Its translation: CSASNPRRLAGGDEQFF.